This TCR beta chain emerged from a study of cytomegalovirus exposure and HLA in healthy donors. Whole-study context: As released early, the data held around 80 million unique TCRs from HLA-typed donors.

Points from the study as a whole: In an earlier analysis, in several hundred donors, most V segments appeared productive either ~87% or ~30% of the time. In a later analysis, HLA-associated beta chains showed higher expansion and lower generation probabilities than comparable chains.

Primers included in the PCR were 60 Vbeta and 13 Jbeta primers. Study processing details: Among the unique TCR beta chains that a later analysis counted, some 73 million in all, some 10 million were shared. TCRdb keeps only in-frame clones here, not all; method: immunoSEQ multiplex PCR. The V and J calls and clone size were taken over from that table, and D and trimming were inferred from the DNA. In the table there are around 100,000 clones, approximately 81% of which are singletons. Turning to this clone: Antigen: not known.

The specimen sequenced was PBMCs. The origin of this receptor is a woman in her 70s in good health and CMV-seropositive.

The CDR3 loop is CASSLNRPTNQPQHF. CDR3 in DNA: TGTGCCAGCAGTTTAAACAGGCCTACGAATCAGCCCCAGCATTTT. J is TRBJ1-5 and V is TRBV28, with D possibly TRBD1 on 5 matching bases. Germline values: CDR1 MDHEN, CDR2 SYDVKM. Deletions cut 2 bases from V and 4 bases from J, with 12 bases between. The CDR3 runs to 15 residues.